This is a list of T cell receptor beta chains from one sample in a study of cytomegalovirus exposure and HLA in healthy donors. Repertoires were generated with immunoSEQ multiplex PCR, while TCRdb's copy carries only in-frame clones and drops some. The sample has fewer than 140,000 clones, roughly 76% seen once. The sequenced sample consisted of PBMCs. The receptors come from a woman in her fifties or sixties in good health and CMV-seropositive. CDR3s leave out the opening cysteine and the closing phenylalanine or tryptophan. The D gene is left open where the match is weak.

d_call: -; j_call: TRBJ1-5; v_call: TRBV28; cdr3_aa: ASTVLNQPQH
d_call: -; j_call: TRBJ1-1; v_call: TRBV7-3; cdr3_aa: ASSLSPGLNTEAF
d_call: -; j_call: TRBJ1-1; v_call: TRBV19; cdr3_aa: ASSITPNMNTEAF
d_call: TRBD1; j_call: TRBJ1-5; v_call: TRBV27; cdr3_aa: ASRKGTGSGGSNQPQH
d_call: -; j_call: TRBJ1-1; v_call: TRBV5-1; cdr3_aa: ASATGGDSTEAF
d_call: -; j_call: TRBJ2-1; v_call: TRBV5-5; cdr3_aa: ASSLAGFTSYNEQF
d_call: -; j_call: TRBJ1-4; v_call: TRBV7-3; cdr3_aa: ASSLNGVPNEKLF
d_call: -; j_call: TRBJ1-5; v_call: TRBV10-3; cdr3_aa: ASQRELISNQPQH
d_call: TRBD1; j_call: TRBJ2-6; v_call: TRBV7-9; cdr3_aa: ASRSGTGVSGANVLT
d_call: -; j_call: TRBJ1-6; v_call: TRBV18; cdr3_aa: ASSPQTGFYSPLH